This T cell receptor (beta chain) was identified during a study of cytomegalovirus exposure and HLA in healthy donors. Profiled with immunoSEQ multiplex PCR; TCRdb holds only in-frame clones, not every one. Of about 220,000 clones in the sample, 75% to 95% were seen once. The receptor's source is a woman under 30 in good health and CMV-seronegative. The sequenced sample consisted of PBMCs.

The CDR3 bases are TGTGCCATCAGTGAGTCTAGACTAGCGGGAGGAGGGGGGACGTACAATGAGCAGTTCTTC. This codes for CAISESRLAGGGGTYNEQFF. This rearrangement joins TRBV10-3 to TRBJ2-1, with 13 bases matching TRBD2. Trimming at V came to 0 bases and at J to 4 bases, leaving 12 bases not matched to a gene. The CDR3 has 20 residues. CDR1 is ENHRY, CDR2 SYGVKD, per germline.